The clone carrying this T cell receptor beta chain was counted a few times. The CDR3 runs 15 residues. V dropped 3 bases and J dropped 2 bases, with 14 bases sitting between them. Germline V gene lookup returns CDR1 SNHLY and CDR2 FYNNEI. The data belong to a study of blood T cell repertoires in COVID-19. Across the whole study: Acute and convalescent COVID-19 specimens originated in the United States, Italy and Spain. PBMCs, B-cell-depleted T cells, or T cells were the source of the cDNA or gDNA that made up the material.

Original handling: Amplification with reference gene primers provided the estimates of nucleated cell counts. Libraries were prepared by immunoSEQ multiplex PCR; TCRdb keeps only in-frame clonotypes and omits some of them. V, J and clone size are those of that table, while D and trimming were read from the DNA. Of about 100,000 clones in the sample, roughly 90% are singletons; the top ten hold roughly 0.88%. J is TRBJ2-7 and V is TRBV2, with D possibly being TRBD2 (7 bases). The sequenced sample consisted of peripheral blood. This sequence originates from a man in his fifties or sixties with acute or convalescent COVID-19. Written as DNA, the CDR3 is TGTGCCAGCAGTGATAGGAGGGGGAGGGCCTACGAGCAGTACTTC. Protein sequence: CASSDRRGRAYEQYF.